The entry below gives a single TCR beta chain sequence along with its context. The sample comes from a study of blood T cell repertoires in COVID-19. Study-wide background: Spain, Italy and the United States supplied samples that represented acute and convalescent COVID-19.

Participants' own reports of clinical history determined their cohort assignment. Sequencing used immunoSEQ multiplex PCR; TCRdb keeps in-frame clones, though not all of them. Here the sample spans 200,000 or so clones, approximately 90% being singletons. The CDR3 totals 15 residues. CDR1 is MNHEY and CDR2 is SMNVEV in the germline V gene (reference sequence). J gave up 0 bases and V 3 bases, and 5 bases lay outside the gene matches. The receptor's source is a man aged 25-45 years who had recovered from COVID-19. The sequenced sample consisted of PBMCs or T cells enriched from blood (not recorded which). The V call is TRBV27, the J call TRBJ2-7; TRBD1 matches at 7 bases. The CDR3 reads CASSFSAGGSYEQYF. The CDR3 DNA reads as TGTGCCAGCAGTTTCTCGGCAGGGGGCTCCTACGAGCAGTACTTC.